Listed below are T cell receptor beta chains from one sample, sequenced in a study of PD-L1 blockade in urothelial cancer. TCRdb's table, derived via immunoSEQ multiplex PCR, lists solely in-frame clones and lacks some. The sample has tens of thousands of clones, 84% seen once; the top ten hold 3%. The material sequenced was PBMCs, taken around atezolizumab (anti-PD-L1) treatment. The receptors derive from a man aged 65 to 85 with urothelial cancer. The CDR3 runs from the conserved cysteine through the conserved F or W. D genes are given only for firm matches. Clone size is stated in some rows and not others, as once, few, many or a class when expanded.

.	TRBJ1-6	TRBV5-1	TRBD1	CASTRETGGESPLHF
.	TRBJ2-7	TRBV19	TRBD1	CASSSRQGLSYEQYF
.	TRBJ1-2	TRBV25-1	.	CASSESRVEVYGYTF
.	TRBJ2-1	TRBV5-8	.	CASSLALREQFF
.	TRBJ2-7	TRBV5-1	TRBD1	CASSLTTGAREQYF
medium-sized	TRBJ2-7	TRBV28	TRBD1	CASSLLSGGSYEQYF
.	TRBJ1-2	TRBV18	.	CASAPTDSPNYGYTF
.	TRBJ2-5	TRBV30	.	CAWSVTGSETQYF
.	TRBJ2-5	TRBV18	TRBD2	CASSEGQRGYQETQYF
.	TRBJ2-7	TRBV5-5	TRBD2	CASSLGTSGSTYEQYF
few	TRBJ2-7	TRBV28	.	CASSLTSGSYEQYF
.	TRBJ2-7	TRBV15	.	CATSRGLAAYEQYF
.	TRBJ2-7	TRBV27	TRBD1	CASPEGQGTPWWRYF
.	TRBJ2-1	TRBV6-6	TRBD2	CASTLGLAFPEQFF
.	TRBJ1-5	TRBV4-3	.	CASSQDWGGNQPQHF
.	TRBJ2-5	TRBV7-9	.	CASSLARRGETQYF
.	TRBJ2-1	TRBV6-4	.	CASSVGEIDEQFF
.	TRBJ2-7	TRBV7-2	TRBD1	CASSLGDRGLREQYF
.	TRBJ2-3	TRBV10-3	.	CAISGRKGAQIGTDTQYF
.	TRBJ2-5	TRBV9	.	CASSPSRLVQETQYF
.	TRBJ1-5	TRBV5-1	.	CASSSGEGEPQHF
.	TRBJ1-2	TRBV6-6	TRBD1	CASSSGPNRGYGYTF
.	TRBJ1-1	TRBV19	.	CASSKQEVNTEAFF
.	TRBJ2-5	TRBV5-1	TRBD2	CASGTSGAQETQYF
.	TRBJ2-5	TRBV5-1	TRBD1	CASSSGTGLLETQYF
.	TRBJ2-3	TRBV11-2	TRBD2	CASSLDRGDTDTQYF